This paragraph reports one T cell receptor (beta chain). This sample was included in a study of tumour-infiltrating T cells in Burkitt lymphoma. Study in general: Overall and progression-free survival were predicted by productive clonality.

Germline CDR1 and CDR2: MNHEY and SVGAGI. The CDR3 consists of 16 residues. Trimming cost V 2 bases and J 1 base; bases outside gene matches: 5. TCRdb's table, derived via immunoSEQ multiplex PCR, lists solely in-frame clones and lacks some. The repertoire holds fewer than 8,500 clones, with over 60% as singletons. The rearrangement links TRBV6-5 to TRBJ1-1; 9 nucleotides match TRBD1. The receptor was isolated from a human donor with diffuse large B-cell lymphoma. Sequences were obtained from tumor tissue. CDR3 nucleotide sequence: TGTGCCAGCAGTTACCGGGACAGGGCTTCGAACACTGAAGCTTTCTTT. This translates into CASSYRDRASNTEAFF.